Sequencing of this TCR beta chain was carried out in a study of read filtering for tumor transcriptome and immune sequencing. Across the whole study: Mean patient age was roughly 70 years, range roughly 45 to 85; approximately 18 male, around 15 female. Transcriptome libraries were built from DNase-treated RNA.

The library was built from about 400 ng RNA with molecular barcoded adaptors for alpha/delta and beta/gamma chains. TCRdb passed the reads through MiXCR, listing each CDR3 protein once. The data show 100,000 to 150,000 distinct CDR3 sequences, about 12% seen once. Germline V lookup: CDR1 SGHNT, CDR2 YYREEE (reference sequence). The CDR3 length is 15 residues. Concerning this clonotype itself: Sequence at one end of the junction differs from germline and may be a read error.

Bone marrow was sampled from every patient at the time of active disease. The receptor was isolated from a donor older than 35 with multiple myeloma. This chain uses TRBV5-4 with TRBJ2-1; 8 bases align to TRBD1. The sequenced sample consisted of a population of CD138-negative cells sorted from bone marrow. The CDR3 sequence is CASSSETGVYNEQSF. CDR3 bases: TGTGCCAGCAGCTCAGAGACAGGGGTATACAATGAGCAGTCCTTC. Looking up the rest from reference TRBV5-4 and TRBJ2-1 gives the full variable domain: ETGVTQSPTHLIKTRGQQVTLRCSSQSGHNTVSWYQQALGQGPQFIFQYYREEENGRGNFPPRFSGLQFPNYSSELNVNALELDDSALYLCASSSETGVYNEQSFGPGTRLTVL.